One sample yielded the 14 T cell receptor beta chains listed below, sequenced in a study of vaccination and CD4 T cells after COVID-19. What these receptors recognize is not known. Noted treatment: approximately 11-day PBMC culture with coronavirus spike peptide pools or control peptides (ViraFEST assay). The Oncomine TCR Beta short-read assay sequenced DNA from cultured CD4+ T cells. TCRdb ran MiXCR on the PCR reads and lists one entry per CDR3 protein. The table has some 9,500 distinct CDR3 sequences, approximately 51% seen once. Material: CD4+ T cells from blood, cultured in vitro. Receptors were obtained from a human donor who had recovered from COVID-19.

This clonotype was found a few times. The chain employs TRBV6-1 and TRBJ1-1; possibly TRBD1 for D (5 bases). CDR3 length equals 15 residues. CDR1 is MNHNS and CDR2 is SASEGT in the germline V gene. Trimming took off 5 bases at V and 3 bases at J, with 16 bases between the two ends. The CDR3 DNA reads TGTGCCAGCAGTCGCCTTGGGGGATGGGACACTGAAGCTTTCTTT. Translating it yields CASSRLGGWDTEAFF.

The CDR3 sequence is CSARPVGDNQETQYF. DNA of the CDR3: TGCAGTGCTAGGCCTGTAGGAGATAACCAAGAGACCCAGTACTTC. The rearrangement uses TRBV20-1 and TRBJ2-5; D not certain. Trimming pared 3 bases from V and 0 bases from J, leaving 14 bases between. This CDR3 region has 15 residues. The germline V gene has CDR1 DFQATT and CDR2 SNEGSKA (reference sequence).

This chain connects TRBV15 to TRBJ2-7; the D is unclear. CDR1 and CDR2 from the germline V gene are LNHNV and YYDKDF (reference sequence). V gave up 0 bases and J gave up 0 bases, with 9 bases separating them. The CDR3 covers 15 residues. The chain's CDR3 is CATSREAGSSYEQYF. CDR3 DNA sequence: TGTGCCACCAGCAGAGAGGCTGGTAGCTCCTACGAGCAGTACTTC.

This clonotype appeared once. CDR3 residues: CASSQGSLGVVYF. The CDR3 DNA reads as TGTGCCAGCAGCCAAGGAAGTCTTGGAGTGGTTTACTTC. The rearrangement links TRBV3-1 to TRBJ2-7; D remains ambiguous. V lost 1 base and J 13 bases, leaving 17 bases between the germline ends. The germline CDR1 and CDR2 sequences are LGHDT and YNNKEL (reference sequence). This CDR3 spans 13 amino acids.

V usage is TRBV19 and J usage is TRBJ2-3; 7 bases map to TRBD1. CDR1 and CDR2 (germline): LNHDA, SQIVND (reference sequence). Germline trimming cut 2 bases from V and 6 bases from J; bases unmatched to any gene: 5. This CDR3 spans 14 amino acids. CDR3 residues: CASSIREGADTQYF. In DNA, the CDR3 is TGTGCCAGTAGTATAAGAGAGGGGGCGGATACGCAGTATTTT. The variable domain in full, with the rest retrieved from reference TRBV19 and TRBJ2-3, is DGGITQSPKYLFRKEGQNVTLSCEQNLNHDAMYWYRQDPGQGLRLIYYSQIVNDFQKGDIAEGYSVSREKKESFPLTVTSAQKNPTAFYLCASSIREGADTQYFGPGTRLTVL.

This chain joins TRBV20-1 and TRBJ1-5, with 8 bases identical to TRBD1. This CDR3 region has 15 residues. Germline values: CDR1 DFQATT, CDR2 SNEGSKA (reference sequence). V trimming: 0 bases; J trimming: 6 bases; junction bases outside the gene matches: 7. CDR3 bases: TGCAGTGCTAGAGAAGGACAGGGAGGCGGTCAGCCCCAGCATTTT. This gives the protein CSAREGQGGGQPQHF.

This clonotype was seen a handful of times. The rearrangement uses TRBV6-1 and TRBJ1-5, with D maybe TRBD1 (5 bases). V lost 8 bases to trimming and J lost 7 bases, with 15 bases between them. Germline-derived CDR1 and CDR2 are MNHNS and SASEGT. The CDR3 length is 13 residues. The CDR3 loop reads CASSDGGRQPQHF. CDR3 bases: TGTGCCAGCTCGGACGGGGGACGGCAGCCCCAGCATTTT.

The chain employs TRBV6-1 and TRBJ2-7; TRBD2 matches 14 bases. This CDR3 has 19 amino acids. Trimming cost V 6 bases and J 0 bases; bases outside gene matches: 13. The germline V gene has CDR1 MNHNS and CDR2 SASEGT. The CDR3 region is CASRERTSGGRKPSYEQYF. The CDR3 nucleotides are TGTGCCAGCAGGGAAAGGACTAGCGGGGGGCGCAAGCCCTCCTACGAGCAGTACTTC.

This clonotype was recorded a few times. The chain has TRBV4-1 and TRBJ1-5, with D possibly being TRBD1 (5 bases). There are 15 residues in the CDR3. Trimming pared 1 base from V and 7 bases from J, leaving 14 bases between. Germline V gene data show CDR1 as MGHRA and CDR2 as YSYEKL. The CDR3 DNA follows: TGCGCCAGCAGCCAAGGGGGCTTAAGGGGACAGCCCCAGCATTTT. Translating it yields CASSQGGLRGQPQHF.

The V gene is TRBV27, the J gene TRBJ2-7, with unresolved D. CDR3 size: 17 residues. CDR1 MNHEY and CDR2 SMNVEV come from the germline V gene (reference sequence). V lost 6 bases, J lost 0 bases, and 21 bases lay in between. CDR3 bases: TGTGCCAGCAGCCCACTTTTAGGCGCGAGGAGCTCCTACGAGCAGTACTTC. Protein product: CASSPLLGARSSYEQYF.

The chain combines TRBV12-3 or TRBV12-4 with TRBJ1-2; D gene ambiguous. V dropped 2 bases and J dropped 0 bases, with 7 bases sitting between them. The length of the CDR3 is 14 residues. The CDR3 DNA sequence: TGTGCCAGCAGTTTACTCTTAGCTAACTATGGCTACACCTTC. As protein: CASSLLLANYGYTF.

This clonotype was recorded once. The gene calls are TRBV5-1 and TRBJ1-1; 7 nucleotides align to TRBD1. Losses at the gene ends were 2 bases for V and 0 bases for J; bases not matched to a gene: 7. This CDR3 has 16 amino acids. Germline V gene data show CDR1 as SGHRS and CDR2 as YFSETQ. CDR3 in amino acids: CASSFRDSLLNTEAFF. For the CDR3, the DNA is TGCGCCAGCAGCTTCCGGGACAGCCTTCTGAACACTGAAGCTTTCTTT.

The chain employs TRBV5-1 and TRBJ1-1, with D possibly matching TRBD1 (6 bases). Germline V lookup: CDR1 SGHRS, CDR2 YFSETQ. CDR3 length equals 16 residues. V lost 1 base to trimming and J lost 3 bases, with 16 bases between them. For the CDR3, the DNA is TGCGCCAGCAGCTTGATAGGGGGACGGGTGGACACTGAAGCTTTCTTT. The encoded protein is CASSLIGGRVDTEAFF.

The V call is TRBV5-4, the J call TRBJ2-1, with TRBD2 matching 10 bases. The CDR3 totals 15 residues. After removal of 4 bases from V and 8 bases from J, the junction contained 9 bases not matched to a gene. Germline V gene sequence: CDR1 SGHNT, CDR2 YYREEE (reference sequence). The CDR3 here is CASSSRAGGPYEQFF. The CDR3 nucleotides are TGTGCCAGCAGCAGCAGAGCGGGGGGGCCCTATGAGCAGTTCTTC.